The 23 T cell receptor beta chains listed next were all sequenced from one sample in a study of a mutant IDH1 vaccine in newly diagnosed glioma. Noted time point: week 47, end of study. With topical imiquimod, each dose of the vaccine consisted of 300 ug of mutant IDH1 20-mer peptide. Only in-frame clones appear in the TCRdb table, and some are missing; sequencing was by immunoSEQ multiplex PCR. Of about 94,000 clones in the sample, roughly 90% are singletons; the top ten hold 0.77%. Their cognate antigens are unknown. Specimen: PBMCs, collected from a glioma patient whose treatment included an IDH1 peptide vaccine. The receptors were gathered from a woman in her forties or fifties with glioma.

V and J are TRBV29-1 and TRBJ2-3; D uncertain. This CDR3 has 11 residues. V was trimmed by 6 bases and J by 0 bases, leaving 4 bases between them. The V gene's germline CDR1 is SQVTM and CDR2 ANQGSEA. CDR3 protein: CSVTSTDTQYF. DNA for the CDR3: TGCAGCGTGACCAGCACAGATACGCAGTATTTT.

This clone was picked up a small number of times. This chain links TRBV5-1 with TRBJ1-1; weak D call: TRBD1 (5 bases). V lost 1 base and J 7 bases, leaving 14 bases between the germline ends. Germline V CDR1 and CDR2: SGHRS, YFSETQ. The CDR3 spans 14 residues. DNA of the CDR3: TGCGCCAGCAGCTTGATATCGGGGACTAATGAAGCTTTCTTT. Amino acid sequence: CASSLISGTNEAFF.

V usage is TRBV9 and J usage is TRBJ1-1, with 8 bases matching TRBD1. This CDR3 is built from 14 residues. J lost 7 bases, V lost 1 base, and 6 bases had no gene match. Germline CDR1 and CDR2: SGDLS and YYNGEE. This CDR3 reads CASSVLTGVSEAFF. The CDR3 region has the DNA TGTGCCAGCAGCGTATTGACAGGGGTGAGTGAAGCTTTCTTT. The full variable domain, in which reference TRBV9 and TRBJ1-1 provide the parts outside the CDR3, is DSGVTQTPKHLITATGQRVTLRCSPRSGDLSVYWYQQSLDQGLQFLIQYYNGEERAKGNILERFSAQQFPDLHSELNLSSLELGDSALYFCASSVLTGVSEAFFGQGTRLTVV.

CDR3 sequence (DNA): TGCGCCAGCAGTGAGTCGGGAGGAACCTACGAGCAGTACTTC. It translates to CASSESGGTYEQYF. The J gene is TRBJ2-7, the V gene TRBV10-1; maybe TRBD2 (6 bases). Germline V CDR1 and CDR2: WNHNN, SYGVQD (reference sequence). Trimming cost V 0 bases and J 2 bases, with 8 bases left between them. The CDR3 runs 14 residues.

This sequence joins TRBV5-8 and TRBJ2-7; 7 bases agree with TRBD1. The germline V gene has CDR1 SGHTS and CDR2 YDEGEE. The CDR3 is made up of 16 amino acids. V lost 4 bases and J lost 4; bases outside the gene matches: 14. Here the CDR3 DNA reads TGTGCCAGCAGCGTAAATGTGGACAGGTGGAGATACGAGCAGTACTTC. Its translation is CASSVNVDRWRYEQYF.

This chain joins TRBV5-1 and TRBJ2-1; TRBD2 matches 9 bases. Looked up from germline, CDR1 is SGHRS and CDR2 is YFSETQ. CDR3 length: 14 amino acids. J lost 4 bases, V lost 4 bases, and 3 bases had no gene match. CDR3 bases: TGCGCCAGCAGCGCGGGAGGGCCATACAATGAGCAGTTCTTC. Its protein product is CASSAGGPYNEQFF.

The rearrangement joins TRBV4-2 to TRBJ2-3, with 10 bases lining up with TRBD2. Germline V gene data show CDR1 as LGHNA and CDR2 as YNFKEQ. V lost 5 bases to trimming and J lost 1 base; unmatched junction nucleotides: 6. The CDR3 sequence is 16 residues long. Here the CDR3 reads CASSERLAGGTDTQYF. The CDR3 region has the DNA TGTGCCAGCAGCGAAAGGCTAGCGGGAGGCACAGATACGCAGTATTTT.

This rearrangement joins TRBV6-5 to TRBJ2-2; 7 bases match TRBD2. The ends lost 3 bases at V and 0 bases at J; junction bases unmatched: 4. The CDR3 has 16 residues. Germline CDR1 reads MNHEY; CDR2 reads SVGAGI. In DNA, the CDR3 is TGTGCCAGCAGTTATGGGGGAGGGTCGAACACCGGGGAGCTGTTTTTT. This encodes CASSYGGGSNTGELFF.

This chain connects TRBV6-5 to TRBJ1-1, with 8 bases that match TRBD1. Germline-derived CDR1 and CDR2 are MNHEY and SVGAGI. CDR3 length: 15 amino acids. J was trimmed by 5 bases and V by 0 bases; bases with no gene match: 5. CDR3 in amino acids: CASSYSGQGRTEAFF. CDR3 DNA: TGTGCCAGCAGTTACTCAGGACAGGGAAGGACTGAAGCTTTCTTT.

The chain recombines TRBV9 with TRBJ1-2, with D possibly TRBD1 on 6 matching bases. The germline V gene encodes CDR1 SGDLS and CDR2 YYNGEE. Trimming pared 0 bases from V and 7 bases from J, leaving 13 bases between. The CDR3 sequence is 14 residues long. CDR3 DNA sequence: TGTGCCAGCAGCGTAGGACAGGAAAACCTTGGCTACACCTTC. It yields the protein CASSVGQENLGYTF.

The J gene is TRBJ1-1, the V gene TRBV6-5; possibly TRBD1 for D (5 bases). CDR1 and CDR2 (germline): MNHEY, SVGAGI. Trimming shortened V by 2 bases and J by 3 bases, and 13 bases separated the two germline ends. There are 15 residues in the CDR3. The CDR3 loop reads CASSYLGVRDTEAFF. Here the CDR3 DNA reads TGTGCCAGCAGTTACCTGGGGGTACGGGACACTGAAGCTTTCTTT.

The chain has TRBV27 and TRBJ1-6; D perhaps matches TRBD1 (5 bases). CDR1 and CDR2 (germline): MNHEY, SMNVEV (reference sequence). This CDR3 has 14 amino acids. Trimming shortened V by 0 bases and J by 10 bases, and 10 bases separated the two germline ends. The CDR3, as DNA: TGTGCCAGCAGTTTATCTGGGGGTTCCTCACCCCTCCACTTT. Translated, it gives CASSLSGGSSPLHF.

As to this clone: Different DNA sequences within this sample yield the same CDR3. The chain has TRBV7-9 and TRBJ2-6; D may be TRBD1 (5 bases). Looked up from germline, CDR1 is SEHNR and CDR2 is FQNEAQ (reference sequence). V lost 1 base and J lost 4, with 11 bases in between. The CDR3 contains 16 residues. CDR3 sequence reads: CASSLGAGSGANVLTF. CDR3 sequence (DNA): TGTGCCAGCAGCTTAGGGGCAGGGTCCGGGGCCAACGTCCTGACTTTC.

DNA of the CDR3: TGTGCCAGTAGCCTATATGGAGATTCACCCCTCCACTTT. It is translated as CASSLYGDSPLHF. This chain links TRBV19 with TRBJ1-6; D gene ambiguous. The CDR3 length is 13 residues. In germline, CDR1 is LNHDA, CDR2 SQIVND (reference sequence). The V end was cut by 6 bases, the J end by 8 bases, with 11 bases between.

This clone was counted once. The V gene is TRBV12-5, the J gene TRBJ1-2, with TRBD1 identical over 7 bases. V shed 6 bases and J 3 bases; nucleotides not matched to a gene: 10. Per germline, CDR1 LGHNT and CDR2 FRNRAP. The CDR3 runs 15 residues. As DNA, the CDR3 is TGTGCTAGTGGGGCGGAAAGGGGGCATGACTATGGCTACACCTTC. The encoded protein is CASGAERGHDYGYTF. The whole variable domain, remainder taken from reference TRBV12-5 and TRBJ1-2, is DARVTQTPRHKVTEMGQEVTMRCQPILGHNTVFWYRQTMMQGLELLAYFRNRAPLDDSGMPKDRFSAEMPDATLATLKIQPSEPRDSAVYFCASGAERGHDYGYTFGSGTRLTVV.

The V call is TRBV23-1, the J call TRBJ1-1; D is unclear. TRBV23-1 is an ORF for which the function is uncertain. The CDR3 is made up of 14 amino acids. The ends were cut back, 3 bases at V and 3 bases at J, with 11 bases in the middle. CDR3 nucleotide sequence: TGCGCCAGCAGTCAGGGGAATTGGGACACTGAAGCTTTCTTT. Translation gives CASSQGNWDTEAFF.

The V call is TRBV4-1, the J call TRBJ2-7; D possibly corresponds to TRBD1 (6 bases). V gave up 1 base and J gave up 2 bases, with 18 bases separating them. In germline, CDR1 is MGHRA, CDR2 YSYEKL. This CDR3 is built from 17 residues. The CDR3 sequence is CASSQVPRLQGTYEQYF. CDR3 DNA: TGCGCCAGCAGCCAAGTACCCCGCCTACAGGGTACCTACGAGCAGTACTTC.

The J gene is TRBJ2-3, the V gene TRBV30, with D perhaps matching TRBD1 (7 bases). Trimming took off 5 bases at V and 3 bases at J, with 24 bases between the two ends. This CDR3 has 17 residues. Germline V gene sequence: CDR1 GTSNPN, CDR2 SVGIG (reference sequence). In DNA, the CDR3 is TGTGCCTGGTCCTCCCGGGGCGGAGGGGGCGTTACAGATACGCAGTATTTT. Protein product: CAWSSRGGGGVTDTQYF.

The chain has TRBV2 and TRBJ2-2; 8 bases map to TRBD2. Germline V gene sequence: CDR1 SNHLY, CDR2 FYNNEI. The ends lost 7 bases at V and 7 bases at J; junction bases unmatched: 11. This CDR3 spans 15 amino acids. CDR3 DNA: TGTGCCAGCACGAGGGAAGCGGGAGTCGTCGGGGAGCTGTTTTTT. Translating gives CASTREAGVVGELFF.

This rearrangement joins TRBV5-4 to TRBJ2-2, with 10 bases fitting TRBD2. The CDR3 covers 16 residues. Germline CDR1 and CDR2: SGHNT and YYREEE (reference sequence). With 4 bases clipped from V and 7 bases from J, the junction kept 10 bases outside the gene matches. DNA of the CDR3: TGTGCCAGCAGCACGGGACTAGCGTATGGAATCGGGGAGCTGTTTTTT. Protein product: CASSTGLAYGIGELFF.

This chain joins TRBV30 and TRBJ2-3, with 7 positions matching TRBD2. The V gene's germline CDR1 is GTSNPN and CDR2 SVGIG (reference sequence). V dropped 2 bases and J dropped 3; count of bases not matched to a gene: 8. This CDR3 is built from 15 residues. The CDR3 here is CAWSWGGSWTDTQYF. DNA of the CDR3: TGTGCCTGGAGTTGGGGAGGGAGTTGGACAGATACGCAGTATTTT.

This rearrangement joins TRBV25-1 to TRBJ2-7; TRBD2 matches 7 bases. CDR1 is MGHDK and CDR2 is SYGVNS in the germline V gene. This CDR3 comprises 12 residues. CDR3 sequence reads: CGDRGVPYEQYF. The CDR3 DNA reads TGTGGAGACCGGGGGGTTCCCTACGAGCAGTACTTC.

The chain couples TRBV11-2 to TRBJ2-5, with D perhaps being TRBD1 or TRBD2 (5 bases each). CDR1 is SGHAT and CDR2 is FQNNGV in the germline V gene. The CDR3 runs to 15 residues. The germline V and J ends were trimmed by 0 bases and 7 bases, with 15 bases remaining between them. The CDR3 bases are TGTGCCAGCAGCTTAGAGGGGACGGACAAGGGGACCCAGTACTTC. This gives the protein CASSLEGTDKGTQYF.